This T cell receptor beta chain stems from a study of metastatic and nonmetastatic thyroid tumors. The wider study: Patients with malignant and benign thyroid disease provided blood and tumor or nodule tissue, whose repertoires were compared.

TCRdb reassembled clones from the PCR reads with MiXCR. Seen here are around 16,000 clones, over 20% observed once, and the top ten hold approximately 11%. Germline CDR1 reads SGHAT; CDR2 reads FQDESV (reference sequence). The CDR3 has 16 amino acids. V gave up 6 bases and J gave up 1 base, with 15 bases separating them. All patients were treatment-naive before thyroid surgery. The sequence derives from a male donor with papillary thyroid cancer or a benign thyroid nodule (not recorded which). Some clones in this sample may be carry-over from other donors' samples. This chain joins TRBV11-1 and TRBJ2-2; D might be TRBD1 (5 bases). The sample taken for sequencing was blood. The CDR3 is CASSFKAGKNTGELFF. CDR3 sequence (DNA): TGTGCCAGCAGTTTCAAAGCAGGGAAGAACACCGGGGAGCTGTTTTTT.